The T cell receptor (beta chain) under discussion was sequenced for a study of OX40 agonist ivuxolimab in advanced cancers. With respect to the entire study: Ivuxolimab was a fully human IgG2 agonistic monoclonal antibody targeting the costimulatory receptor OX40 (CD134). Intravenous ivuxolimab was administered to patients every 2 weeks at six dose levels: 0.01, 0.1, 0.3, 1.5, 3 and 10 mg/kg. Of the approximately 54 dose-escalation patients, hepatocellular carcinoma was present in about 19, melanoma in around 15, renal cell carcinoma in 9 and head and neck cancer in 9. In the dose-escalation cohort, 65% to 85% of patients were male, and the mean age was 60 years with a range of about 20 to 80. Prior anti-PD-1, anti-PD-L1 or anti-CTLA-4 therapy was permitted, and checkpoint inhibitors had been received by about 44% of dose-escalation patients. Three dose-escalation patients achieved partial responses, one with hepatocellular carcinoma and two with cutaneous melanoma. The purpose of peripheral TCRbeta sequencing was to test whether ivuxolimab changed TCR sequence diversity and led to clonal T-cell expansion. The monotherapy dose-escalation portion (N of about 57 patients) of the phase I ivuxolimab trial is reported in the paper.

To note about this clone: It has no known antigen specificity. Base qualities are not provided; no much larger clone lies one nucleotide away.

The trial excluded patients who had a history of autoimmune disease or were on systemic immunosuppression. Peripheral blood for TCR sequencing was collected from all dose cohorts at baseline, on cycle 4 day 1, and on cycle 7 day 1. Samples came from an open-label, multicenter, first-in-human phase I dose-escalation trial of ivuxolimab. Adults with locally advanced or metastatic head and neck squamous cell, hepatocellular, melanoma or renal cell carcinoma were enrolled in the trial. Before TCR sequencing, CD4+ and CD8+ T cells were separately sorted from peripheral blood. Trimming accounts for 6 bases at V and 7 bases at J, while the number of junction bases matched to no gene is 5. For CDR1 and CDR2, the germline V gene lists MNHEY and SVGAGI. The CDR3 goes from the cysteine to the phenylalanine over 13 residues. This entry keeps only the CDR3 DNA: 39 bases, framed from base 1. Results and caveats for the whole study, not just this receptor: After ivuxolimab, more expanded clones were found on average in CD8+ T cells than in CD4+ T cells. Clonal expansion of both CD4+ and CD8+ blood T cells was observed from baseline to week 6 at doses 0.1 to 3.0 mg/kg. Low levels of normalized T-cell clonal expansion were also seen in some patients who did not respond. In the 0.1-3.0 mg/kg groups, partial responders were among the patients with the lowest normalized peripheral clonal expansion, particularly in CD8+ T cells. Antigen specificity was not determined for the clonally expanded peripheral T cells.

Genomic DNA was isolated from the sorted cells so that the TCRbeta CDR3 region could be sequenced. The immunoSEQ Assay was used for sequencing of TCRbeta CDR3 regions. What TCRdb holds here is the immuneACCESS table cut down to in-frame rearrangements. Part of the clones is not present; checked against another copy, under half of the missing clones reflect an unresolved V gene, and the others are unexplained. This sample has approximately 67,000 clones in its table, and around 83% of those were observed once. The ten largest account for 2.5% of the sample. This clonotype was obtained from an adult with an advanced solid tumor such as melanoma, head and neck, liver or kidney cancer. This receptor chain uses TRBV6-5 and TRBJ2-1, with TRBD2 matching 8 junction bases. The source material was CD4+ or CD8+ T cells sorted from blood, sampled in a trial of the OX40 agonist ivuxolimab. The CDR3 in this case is CASRVAGLNEQFF. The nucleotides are TGTGCCAGCAGGGTAGCGGGATTAAATGAGCAGTTCTTC.